The 24 T cell receptor beta chains given below trace back to one sample, sequenced in a study of T-cell reconstitution after alpha-beta-depleted transplantation in children. Unique molecular identifiers were used to barcode this TCRbeta library. TCRdb called the PCR reads again in MiXCR, with one record for every CDR3 protein. The data show 250,000 to 400,000 distinct CDR3 sequences, around 20% seen once. The material was PBMCs, mostly from graft donor cells, obtained 180 days after TCRalphabeta/CD19-depleted stem cell transplant. The receptors shown here come from a male patient younger than 18 who had a stem cell transplant for acute lymphoblastic leukemia, so the T cells may come from the graft donor.

The rearrangement links TRBV25-1 to TRBJ2-7; 7 bases are a match to TRBD1. Germline V gene sequence: CDR1 MGHDK, CDR2 SYGVNS. The length of the CDR3 is 13 residues. Trimming at V came to 7 bases and at J to 3 bases, leaving 6 bases not matched to a gene. The CDR3 sequence: CASTPGQIYEQYF. CDR3 sequence (DNA): TGTGCCAGCACCCCGGGACAGATCTACGAGCAGTACTTC.

This clonotype showed up just a few times. The chain combines TRBV5-1 with TRBJ2-7, with a tentative D call TRBD1 (6 bases). The V gene lost 1 base and the J gene lost 3 bases, with 14 bases spanning the gap. The CDR3 consists of 15 residues. Germline lookup yields CDR1 SGHRS and CDR2 YFSETQ. CDR3 in DNA: TGCGCCAGCAGCTTGAATTACGGACAGAGCTACGAGCAGTACTTC. Protein product: CASSLNYGQSYEQYF.

This clonotype was found a few times. The rearrangement links TRBV5-1 to TRBJ2-1; the match to TRBD1 covers 8 bases. Germline values: CDR1 SGHRS, CDR2 YFSETQ. CDR3 length: 14 residues. Trimming cost V 4 bases and J 4 bases; bases outside gene matches: 4. The CDR3 sequence is CASSPGTGYNEQFF. Written as DNA, the CDR3 is TGCGCCAGCAGCCCCGGGACAGGTTACAATGAGCAGTTCTTC.

A note on this clonotype: Compared with germline, one end of the junction differs, possibly owing to a read error. The rearrangement uses TRBV5-5 and TRBJ1-2, with 12 bases aligning to TRBD1. This CDR3 region has 15 residues. Germline V gene sequence: CDR1 SGHKS, CDR2 YYEKEE (reference sequence). CDR3 DNA sequence: TGTGCCGGCAGCTGGGAAGGGACAGGGGGCCTTGGCTACACCTTC. It is translated as CAGSWEGTGGLGYTF. The full variable domain, its missing parts supplied by reference TRBV5-5 and TRBJ1-2, is DAGVTQSPTHLIKTRGQQVTLRCSPISGHKSVSWYQQVLGQGPQFIFQYYEKEERGRGNFPDRFSARQFPNYSSELNVNALLLGDSALYLCAGSWEGTGGLGYTFGSGTRLTVV.

The V and J genes are TRBV6-5 and TRBJ2-4; 7 positions agree with TRBD1. CDR1 and CDR2 from the germline V gene are MNHEY and SVGAGI. J lost 7 bases, V lost 4 bases, and 7 bases had no gene match. The CDR3 spans 14 residues. CDR3 sequence: CASSSGQVRNIQYF. In DNA, the CDR3 is TGTGCCAGCAGTTCCGGACAGGTACGGAACATTCAGTACTTC.

The rearrangement joins TRBV29-1 to TRBJ1-1, with D possibly matching TRBD1 (5 bases). In germline, CDR1 is SQVTM, CDR2 ANQGSEA. CDR3 length: 10 amino acids. Trimming left V 7 bases short and J 3 bases short, with 6 bases between. The CDR3 here is CSGGDTEAFF. The CDR3 DNA reads as TGCAGCGGGGGGGACACTGAAGCTTTCTTT.

This clonotype was counted many times. The chain uses TRBV5-1 and TRBJ2-5; possible D gene TRBD2, 5 bases. The CDR3 consists of 15 residues. Germline CDR1 and CDR2: SGHRS and YFSETQ. The V end lost 2 bases, the J end lost 1 base, and 12 bases lay between the germline ends. CDR3 sequence: CASSFPGSTQETQYF. CDR3 nucleotides: TGCGCCAGCAGCTTCCCGGGGAGCACCCAAGAGACCCAGTACTTC.

This clonotype has a handful of counts. For the CDR3, the DNA is TGCAGTGCTAGAGCCCCCAGCGGGAATCATCTAGACGAGCAGTACTTC. It yields the protein CSARAPSGNHLDEQYF. The chain combines TRBV20-1 with TRBJ2-7; 7 bases map to TRBD2. The CDR3 is 16 residues long. Germline CDR1 and CDR2: DFQATT and SNEGSKA (reference sequence). With V trimmed by 1 base and J by 5 bases, 14 bases remained unmatched.

The chain recombines TRBV15 with TRBJ1-5; D unclear. Germline V gene data show CDR1 as LNHNV and CDR2 as YYDKDF (reference sequence). The CDR3 contains 14 residues. Trimming cost V 8 bases and J 0 bases, with 11 bases left between them. The CDR3 nucleotides are TGTGCCACCGGGGAGCAGAATAGCAATCAGCCCCAGCATTTT. Residues: CATGEQNSNQPQHF.

The V call is TRBV24-1, the J call TRBJ2-3; possibly TRBD1 for D (6 bases). The V and J ends lost 4 bases and 4 bases respectively, with 11 bases between them. From germline, CDR1 is KGHDR and CDR2 SFDVKD. This CDR3 comprises 14 residues. CDR3 loop: CATSEYRDPDTQYF. In DNA form, the CDR3 reads TGTGCCACCAGTGAGTACAGGGACCCAGATACGCAGTATTTT.

CDR3 sequence: CASSHAPRGLGEAFF. CDR3 DNA sequence: TGCGCCAGCAGCCATGCCCCGAGGGGTCTTGGTGAAGCTTTCTTT. This chain uses TRBV4-1 with TRBJ1-1; D might be TRBD1 (5 bases). CDR3 size: 15 residues. V was trimmed by 3 bases and J by 7 bases, leaving 18 bases between them. Germline V CDR1 and CDR2: MGHRA, YSYEKL.

Notes on this clonotype: At one end the junction does not follow the germline gene, possibly because of a read error. V usage is TRBV19 and J usage is TRBJ1-1; D is unclear. Germline V gene lookup returns CDR1 LNHDA and CDR2 SQIVND (reference sequence). CDR3 length: 13 amino acids. The CDR3: CTSSPSPNTEAFF. The CDR3 DNA reads as TGTACCAGCTCTCCCTCTCCGAACACTGAAGCTTTCTTT.

This clonotype came up a few times. This chain joins TRBV7-3 and TRBJ1-6; the D is unclear. CDR3 length: 15 residues. Trimming pared 4 bases from V and 7 bases from J, leaving 14 bases between. CDR1 and CDR2 from the germline V gene are SGHTA and FQGTGA. In DNA form, the CDR3 reads TGTGCCAGCAGCTCAGATTCAGCCCGAAATTCACCCCTCCACTTT. It specifies CASSSDSARNSPLHF.

V is TRBV12-3 or TRBV12-4 and J is TRBJ1-6; no definite D call. V lost 4 bases and J lost 8, with 9 bases in between. The CDR3 totals 13 residues. The CDR3 coding sequence is TGTGCCAGCAGTTCGAAACAGCATTCACCCCTCCACTTT. Translating gives CASSSKQHSPLHF.

This chain joins TRBV7-6 and TRBJ1-1; 7 bases are a match to TRBD1. J gave up 4 bases and V 3 bases, and 8 bases lay outside the gene matches. The CDR3 runs to 15 residues. The germline CDR1 and CDR2 sequences are SGHVS and FNYEAQ. The CDR3 protein is CASSLARGAGTEAFF. The CDR3 DNA follows: TGTGCCAGCAGCTTGGCCAGGGGGGCGGGCACTGAAGCTTTCTTT.

This chain joins TRBV7-7 and TRBJ2-5; no clear D. Per germline, CDR1 SSHAT and CDR2 FNYEAQ (reference sequence). The CDR3 has 12 residues. Trimming took 1 base from V and 3 from J, leaving 3 bases between them. CDR3 bases: TGTGCCAGCAGCTTAGTGAAAGAGACCCAGTACTTC. It translates to CASSLVKETQYF.

This clonotype has just a few counts. The J gene is TRBJ1-3, the V gene TRBV20-1, with TRBD1 identical over 8 bases. V lost 5 bases to trimming and J lost 0 bases; unmatched junction nucleotides: 12. Germline values: CDR1 DFQATT, CDR2 SNEGSKA (reference sequence). CDR3 length: 17 amino acids. The CDR3 bases are TGCAGTGCTCCAAACCGGGACAGGAAGTACTCTGGAAACACCATATATTTT. This sequence encodes CSAPNRDRKYSGNTIYF.

The chain uses TRBV30 and TRBJ1-5; the D gene is possibly TRBD1 (5 bases). CDR3 size: 15 residues. Trimming stripped 0 bases from V and 3 bases from J, with 12 bases between. Germline V gives CDR1 GTSNPN, CDR2 SVGIG (reference sequence). The CDR3 DNA follows: TGTGCCTGGAGTGTAACGGGGCACTACAATCAGCCCCAGCATTTT. It encodes CAWSVTGHYNQPQHF.

The CDR3 loop reads CASSESLGVRNQPQHF. The CDR3 DNA sequence: TGCGCCAGCAGTGAGTCTTTGGGGGTAAGAAATCAGCCCCAGCATTTT. The genes are TRBV10-2 and TRBJ1-5, with a tentative D call TRBD1 (5 bases). CDR1 and CDR2 (germline): WSHSY, SAAADI. This CDR3 is built from 16 residues. V was trimmed by 0 bases and J by 4 bases, leaving 13 bases between them.

There are a few counts of this clonotype. The CDR3 reads CAISGTGRNTEAFF. CDR3 sequence (DNA): TGTGCCATCAGTGGGACAGGGCGGAACACTGAAGCTTTCTTT. This rearrangement joins TRBV10-3 to TRBJ1-1; 8 positions agree with TRBD1. The CDR3 runs to 14 residues. The V and J ends lost 4 bases and 1 base, in that order; junction bases with no gene match: 2. Germline V gene lookup returns CDR1 ENHRY and CDR2 SYGVKD.

This clonotype was counted between two and nine times. This chain uses TRBV6-5 with TRBJ2-7, with D unclear. V shed 2 bases and J shed 0 bases, with 5 bases lying between them. Germline V gene sequence: CDR1 MNHEY, CDR2 SVGAGI. CDR3 length equals 13 residues. CDR3 DNA sequence: TGTGCCAGCAGTTACGGGCCCTCCTACGAGCAGTACTTC. It encodes CASSYGPSYEQYF.

In this sample, this clonotype turned up a few times. The chain has TRBV6-6 and TRBJ2-7, with D perhaps TRBD1 (5 bases). The CDR3 totals 12 residues. V was clipped by 6 bases and J by 2 bases, with 8 bases between them. CDR1 and CDR2 (germline): MNHNY, SVGAGI (reference sequence). CDR3 sequence (DNA): TGTGCCAGCAGACAGGCCCCCTACGAGCAGTACTTC. Its translation: CASRQAPYEQYF.

This clonotype was seen a few times. This chain uses TRBV6-1 with TRBJ1-5; D gene ambiguous. With 6 bases removed from V and 0 bases from J, the gap between germline ends came to 12 bases. The germline V gene has CDR1 MNHNS and CDR2 SASEGT. This CDR3 contains 15 residues. As DNA, the CDR3 is TGTGCCAGCAGACCCCGAGGCTCTAGCAATCAGCCCCAGCATTTT. This gives the protein CASRPRGSSNQPQHF.

This clonotype showed up just a few times. V and J are TRBV7-8 and TRBJ2-7; 8 nucleotides align to TRBD2. The CDR3 is 13 amino acids. Germline values: CDR1 SGHVS, CDR2 FQNEAQ. Written as DNA, the CDR3 is TGTCTTTCCGGGAGGGAGGGGATCTACGAGCAGTACTTC. Its protein product is CLSGREGIYEQYF. Filled out from reference TRBV7-8 and TRBJ2-7, the complete variable domain reads GAGVSQSPRYKVAKRGQDVALRCDPISGHVSLFWYQQALGQGPEFLTYFQNEAQLDKSGLPSDRFFAERPEGSVSTLKIQRTQQEDSAVYLCLSGREGIYEQYFGPGTRLTVT.